This TCR beta chain was obtained from a study of shared clonotypes between healthy human individuals. Study in general: Researchers drew samples from a couple of women and a few men aged 18 to 49.

In germline, CDR1 is SGHTA, CDR2 FQGNSA. Losses at the gene ends were 1 base for V and 8 bases for J; bases not matched to a gene: 8. This CDR3 contains 15 residues. Those who donated, Caucasian adults without exception, all lived in Nashville, Tennessee. Using immunoSEQ multiplex PCR, the repertoire was profiled, and TCRdb retains in-frame clones only, with some absent. The table records hundreds of thousands of clones, roughly 78% of them present only once. The receptor was isolated from a woman in her 30s in good health. Sequenced input: memory CD4+ T cells sorted from blood. The subset was: CD45RA-negative fraction. V and J are TRBV7-2 and TRBJ2-1; TRBD2 matches at 7 bases. CDR3: CASSLVSGGGDEQFF. In DNA form, the CDR3 reads TGTGCCAGCAGCTTAGTTTCGGGGGGAGGGGATGAGCAGTTCTTC.